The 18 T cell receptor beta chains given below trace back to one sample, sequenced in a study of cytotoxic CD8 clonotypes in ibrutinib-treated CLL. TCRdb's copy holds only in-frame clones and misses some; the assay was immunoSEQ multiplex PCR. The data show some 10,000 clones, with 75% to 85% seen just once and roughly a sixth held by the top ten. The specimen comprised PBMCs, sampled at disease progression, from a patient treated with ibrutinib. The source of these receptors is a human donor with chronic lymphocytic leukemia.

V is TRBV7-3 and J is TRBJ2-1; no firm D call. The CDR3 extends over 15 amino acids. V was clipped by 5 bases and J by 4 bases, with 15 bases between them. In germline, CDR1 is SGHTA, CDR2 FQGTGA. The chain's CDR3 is CASSPDASPYNEQFF. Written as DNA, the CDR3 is TGTGCCAGCAGCCCGGACGCCTCTCCTTACAATGAGCAGTTCTTC.

CDR3 loop: CASSLASKNTEAFF. The CDR3 DNA is TGTGCCAGCAGCTTGGCCAGCAAGAACACTGAAGCTTTCTTT. J is TRBJ1-1 and V is TRBV7-9; D is ambiguous. CDR1 is SEHNR, CDR2 FQNEAQ, per germline (reference sequence). V was shortened by 3 bases and J by 1 base, with 9 bases between the two germline ends. The CDR3 totals 14 residues.

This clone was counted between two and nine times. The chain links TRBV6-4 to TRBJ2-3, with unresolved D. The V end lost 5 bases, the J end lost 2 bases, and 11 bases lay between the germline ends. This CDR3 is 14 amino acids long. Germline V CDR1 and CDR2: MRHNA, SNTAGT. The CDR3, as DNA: TGTGCCAGCAGTCCAACGATGTCCACAGATACGCAGTATTTT. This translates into CASSPTMSTDTQYF.

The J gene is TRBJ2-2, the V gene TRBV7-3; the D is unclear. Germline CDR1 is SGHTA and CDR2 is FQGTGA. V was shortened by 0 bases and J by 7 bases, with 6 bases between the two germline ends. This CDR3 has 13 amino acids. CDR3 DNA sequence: TGTGCCAGCAGCTTAACAGTGGGCGGGGAGCTGTTTTTT. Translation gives CASSLTVGGELFF.

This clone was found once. The CDR3 nucleotides are TGTGCCAGCAGTGTCCGACACCTCTCCTACGAGCAGTACTTC. Translating it yields CASSVRHLSYEQYF. The chain is built from TRBV2 and TRBJ2-7; D is unclear. Germline V lookup: CDR1 SNHLY, CDR2 FYNNEI. The ends were cut back, 4 bases at V and 0 bases at J, with 10 bases in the middle. The CDR3 sequence is 14 residues long.

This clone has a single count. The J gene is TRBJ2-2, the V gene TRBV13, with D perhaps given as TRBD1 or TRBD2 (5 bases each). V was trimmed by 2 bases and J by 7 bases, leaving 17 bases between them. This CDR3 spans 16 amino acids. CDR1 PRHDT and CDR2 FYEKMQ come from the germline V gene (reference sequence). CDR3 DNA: TGTGCCAGCAGCTTAAGCCACGGGGCGCTCAGCGGGGAGCTGTTTTTT. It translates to CASSLSHGALSGELFF.

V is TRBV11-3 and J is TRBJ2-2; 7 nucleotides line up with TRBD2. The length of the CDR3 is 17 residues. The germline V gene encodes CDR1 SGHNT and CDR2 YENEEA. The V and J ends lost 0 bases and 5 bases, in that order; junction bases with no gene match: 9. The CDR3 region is CASSLDFAGVRTGELFF. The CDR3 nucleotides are TGTGCCAGCAGCTTAGATTTCGCGGGAGTGAGGACCGGGGAGCTGTTTTTT.

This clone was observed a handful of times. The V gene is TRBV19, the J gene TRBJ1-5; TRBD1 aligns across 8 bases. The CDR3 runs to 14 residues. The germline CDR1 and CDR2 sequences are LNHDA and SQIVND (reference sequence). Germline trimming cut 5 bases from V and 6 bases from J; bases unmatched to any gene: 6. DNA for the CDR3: TGTGCCAGTAGTGGTGCAGGGGGCCTTCAGCCCCAGCATTTT. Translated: CASSGAGGLQPQHF.

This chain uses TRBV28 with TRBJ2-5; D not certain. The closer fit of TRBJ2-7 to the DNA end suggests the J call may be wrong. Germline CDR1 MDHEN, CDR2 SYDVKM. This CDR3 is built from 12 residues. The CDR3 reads CASTSVVDEQYF. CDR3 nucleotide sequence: TGTGCCAGCACCTCTGTCGTGGACGAGCAGTACTTC.

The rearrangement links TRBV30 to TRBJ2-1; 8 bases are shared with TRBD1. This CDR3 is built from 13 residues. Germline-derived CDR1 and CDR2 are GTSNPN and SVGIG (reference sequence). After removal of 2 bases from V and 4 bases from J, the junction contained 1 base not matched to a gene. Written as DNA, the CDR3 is TGTGCCTGGAGTTGGGACAGGTACAATGAGCAGTTCTTC. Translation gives CAWSWDRYNEQFF.

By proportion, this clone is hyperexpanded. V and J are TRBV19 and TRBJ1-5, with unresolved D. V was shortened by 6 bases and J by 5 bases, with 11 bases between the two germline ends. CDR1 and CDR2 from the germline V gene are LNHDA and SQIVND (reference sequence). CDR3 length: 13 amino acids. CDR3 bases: TGTGCCAGTAGCCTTAGCGGGTATCAGCCCCAGCATTTT. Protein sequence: CASSLSGYQPQHF.

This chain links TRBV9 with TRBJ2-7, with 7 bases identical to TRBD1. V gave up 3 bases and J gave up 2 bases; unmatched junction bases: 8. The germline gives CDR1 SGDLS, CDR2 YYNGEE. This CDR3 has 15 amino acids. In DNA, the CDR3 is TGTGCCAGCAGCGCCAGAGGGGGCCCTCCCTACGAGCAGTACTTC. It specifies CASSARGGPPYEQYF.

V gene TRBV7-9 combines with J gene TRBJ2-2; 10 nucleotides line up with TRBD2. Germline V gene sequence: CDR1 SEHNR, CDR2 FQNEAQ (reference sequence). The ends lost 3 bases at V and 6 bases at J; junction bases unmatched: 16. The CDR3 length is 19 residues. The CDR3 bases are TGTGCCAGCAGCTTTGGTGCAGGTCTAGCGGGAGTTCAGGCCGGGGAGCTGTTTTTT. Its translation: CASSFGAGLAGVQAGELFF.

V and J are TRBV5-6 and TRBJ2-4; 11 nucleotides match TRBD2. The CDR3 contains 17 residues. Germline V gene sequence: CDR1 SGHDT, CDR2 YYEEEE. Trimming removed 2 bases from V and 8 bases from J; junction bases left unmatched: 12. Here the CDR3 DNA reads TGTGCCAGCAGCTTACACCGGACTAGCGGGTTGGTTGACATTCAGTACTTC. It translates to CASSLHRTSGLVDIQYF.

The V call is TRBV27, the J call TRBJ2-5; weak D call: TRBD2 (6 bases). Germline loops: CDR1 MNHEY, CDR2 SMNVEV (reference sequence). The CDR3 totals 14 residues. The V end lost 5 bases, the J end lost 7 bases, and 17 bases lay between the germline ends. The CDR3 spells CASSQSGTLGTQYF. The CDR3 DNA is TGTGCCAGCAGTCAATCCGGGACTCTGGGGACCCAGTACTTC.

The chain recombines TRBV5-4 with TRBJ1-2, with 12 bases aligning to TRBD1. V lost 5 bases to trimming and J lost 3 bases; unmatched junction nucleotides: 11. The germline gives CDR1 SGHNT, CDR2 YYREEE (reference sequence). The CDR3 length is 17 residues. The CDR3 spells CASRLGVGTGGDYGYTF. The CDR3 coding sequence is TGTGCCAGCAGACTGGGCGTTGGGACAGGGGGCGACTATGGCTACACCTTC.

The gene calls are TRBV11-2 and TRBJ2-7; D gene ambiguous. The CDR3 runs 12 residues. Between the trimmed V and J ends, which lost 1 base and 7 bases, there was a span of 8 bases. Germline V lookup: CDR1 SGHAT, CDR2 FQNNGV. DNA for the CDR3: TGTGCCAGCAGCTTAGTGAGGTGGGAGCAGTACTTC. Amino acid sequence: CASSLVRWEQYF.

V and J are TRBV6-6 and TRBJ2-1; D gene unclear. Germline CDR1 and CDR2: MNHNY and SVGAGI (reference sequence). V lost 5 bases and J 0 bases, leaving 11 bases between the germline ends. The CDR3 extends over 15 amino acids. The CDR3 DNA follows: TGTGCCAGCAGTAGGTCTCAGAGCTCCTACAATGAGCAGTTCTTC. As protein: CASSRSQSSYNEQFF.